Listed below are T cell receptor beta chains from one sample, sequenced in a study of T-cell reconstitution after alpha-beta-depleted transplantation in children. MiXCR was run by TCRdb on the PCR reads, yielding one entry per CDR3 protein. The data show roughly 300,000 distinct CDR3 sequences, 9.9% seen once. The input for sequencing was PBMCs from the stem cell graft donor, taken from the stem cell graft. These receptors all come from a human donor who donated a stem cell graft to a child with SCID. Both conserved end residues are part of each CDR3. D genes are given only for firm matches. The size entry is marked missing in some rows and otherwise reads once, few, many or a size class.

TRBD1	TRBV3-1	many	TRBJ2-4	CASSGPRQGRAKNIQYF	TGTGCCAGCAGCGGTCCTCGACAGGGACGGGCCAAAAACATTCAGTACTTC
TRBD1	TRBV5-1	many	TRBJ2-5	CASSPTGTGEKTQYF	TGCGCCAGCAGCCCAACCGGGACAGGGGAGAAGACCCAGTACTTC
-	TRBV2	-	TRBJ2-2	CASSGAAGELFF	TGTGCCAGCAGTGGGGCAGCCGGGGAGCTGTTTTTT
TRBD1	TRBV7-2	many	TRBJ2-2	CASSRTGRTGELFF	TGTGCCAGCAGCCGGACAGGGCGCACCGGGGAGCTGTTTTTT
TRBD2	TRBV5-1	few	TRBJ2-1	CASPPSFGGWWNEQFF	TGCGCCAGCCCGCCTTCGTTCGGGGGGTGGTGGAATGAGCAGTTCTTC
-	TRBV5-8	few	TRBJ2-1	CASTLRRTYNEQFF	TGTGCCAGCACCCTAAGGAGGACCTACAATGAGCAGTTCTTC
TRBD1	TRBV29-1	few	TRBJ2-7	CSVPKTGWGDEQYF	TGCAGCGTGCCAAAGACAGGGTGGGGCGACGAGCAGTACTTC
-	TRBV15	-	TRBJ2-2	CATSSREDGELFF	TGTGCCACCAGCAGCAGGGAGGACGGGGAGCTGTTTTTT
TRBD1	TRBV5-4	-	TRBJ1-2	CASSSPTGGANYGYTF	TGTGCCAGCAGCTCTCCCACAGGGGGCGCAAACTATGGCTACACCTTC
TRBD1	TRBV7-2	few	TRBJ2-5	CASSLGWTGLQETQYF	TGTGCCAGCAGCTTAGGATGGACAGGGTTGCAAGAGACCCAGTACTTC
-	TRBV4-1	-	TRBJ2-5	CASSTLQGSETQYF	TGCGCCAGCAGCACACTACAGGGATCGGAGACCCAGTACTTC
-	TRBV29-1	few	TRBJ1-1	CSVRGLNTEAFF	TGCAGCGTAAGAGGGCTGAACACTGAAGCTTTCTTT
TRBD1	TRBV5-1	-	TRBJ2-6	CASSGPKPGQGPLVGANVLTF	TGCGCCAGCAGCGGGCCTAAACCGGGACAGGGACCCCTTGTTGGGGCCAACGTCCTGACTTTC
TRBD2	TRBV7-9	many	TRBJ2-1	CASSLTSGIYNEQFF	TGTGCCAGCAGCCTAACTAGCGGGATATACAATGAGCAGTTCTTC
-	TRBV6-2/TRBV6-3	-	TRBJ2-3	CASTREGGRLDTQYF	TGTGCCAGCACCCGAGAGGGGGGGCGTTTAGATACGCAGTATTTT